A selection of T cell receptor beta chains follows, all from one sample in a study of blood T cell repertoires in COVID-19. TCRdb keeps only in-frame clones here, not all; method: immunoSEQ multiplex PCR. The repertoire holds hundreds of thousands of clones, with roughly 85% as singletons. Sequenced sample: peripheral blood. Every receptor here comes from a human donor in a cohort sampled during active COVID-19. Both conserved end residues are part of each CDR3.

J	V	CDR3
TRBJ1-4	TRBV7-8	CASSAGTGGLFF
TRBJ1-1	TRBV3-1/TRBV3-2	CASSQGGNTEAFF
TRBJ2-7	TRBV30	CAWSLGGVKEQYF
TRBJ1-4	TRBV7-9	CASSLALTRGTNEKLFF
TRBJ1-3	TRBV12-3/TRBV12-4	CASRRDSGNTIYF
TRBJ2-3	TRBV30	CAWNQARKDTQYF
TRBJ2-4	TRBV9	CASSVGQDKNIQYF
TRBJ2-3	TRBV5-1	CASSSGVSTDTQYF
TRBJ2-1	TRBV24-1	CATSDPGTVYNEQFF
TRBJ2-7	TRBV30	CAWSRGGYEQYF
TRBJ2-3	TRBV20-1	CSATEDRPGNTQYF
TRBJ2-7	TRBV6-5	CASSYSTDSSYEQYF
TRBJ2-6	TRBV5-1	CASRPGGSGANVLTF
TRBJ1-6	TRBV27	CASSRKGHPSSYNSPLHF
TRBJ1-6	TRBV6-5	CASSSQGSSPLHF
TRBJ1-1	TRBV4-2	CASSLLGLRETEAFF
TRBJ1-1	TRBV5-8	CASSQGGEAFF
TRBJ2-2	TRBV30	CAWRRAGELFF